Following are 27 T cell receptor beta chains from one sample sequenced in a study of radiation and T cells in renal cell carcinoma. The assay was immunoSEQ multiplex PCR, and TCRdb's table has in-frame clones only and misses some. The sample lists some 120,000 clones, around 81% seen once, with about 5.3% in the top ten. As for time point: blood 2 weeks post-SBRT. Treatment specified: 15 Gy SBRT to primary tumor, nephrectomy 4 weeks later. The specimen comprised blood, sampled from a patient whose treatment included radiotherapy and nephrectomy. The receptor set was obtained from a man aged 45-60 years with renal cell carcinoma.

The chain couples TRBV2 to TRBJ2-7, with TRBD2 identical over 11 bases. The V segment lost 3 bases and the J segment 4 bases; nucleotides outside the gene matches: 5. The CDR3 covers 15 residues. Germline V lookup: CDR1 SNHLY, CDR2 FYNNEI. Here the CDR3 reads CASSDYSGGGYEQYF. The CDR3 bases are TGTGCCAGCAGTGACTATAGCGGGGGGGGTTACGAGCAGTACTTC.

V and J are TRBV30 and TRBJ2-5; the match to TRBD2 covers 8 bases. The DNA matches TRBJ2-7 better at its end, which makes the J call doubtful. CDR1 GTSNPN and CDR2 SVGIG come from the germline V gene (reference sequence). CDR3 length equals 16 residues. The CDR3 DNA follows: TGTGCCTGGAGCGCAGAGGTGGGACTAGGAACCTACGAGCAGTACTTC. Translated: CAWSAEVGLGTYEQYF.

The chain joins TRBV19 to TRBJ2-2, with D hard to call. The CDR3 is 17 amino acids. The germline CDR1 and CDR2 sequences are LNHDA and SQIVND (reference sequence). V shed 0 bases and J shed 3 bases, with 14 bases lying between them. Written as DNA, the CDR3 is TGTGCCAGTAGTATAGACCACAGTGCGCCCCACACCGGGGAGCTGTTTTTT. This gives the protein CASSIDHSAPHTGELFF. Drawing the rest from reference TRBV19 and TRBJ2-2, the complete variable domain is DGGITQSPKYLFRKEGQNVTLSCEQNLNHDAMYWYRQDPGQGLRLIYYSQIVNDFQKGDIAEGYSVSREKKESFPLTVTSAQKNPTAFYLCASSIDHSAPHTGELFFGEGSRLTVL.

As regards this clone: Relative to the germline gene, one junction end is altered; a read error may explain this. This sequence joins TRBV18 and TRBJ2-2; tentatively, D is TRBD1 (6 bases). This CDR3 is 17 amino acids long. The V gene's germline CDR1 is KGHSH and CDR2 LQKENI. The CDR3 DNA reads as TGTGCCAGCTCCCCACGGACAGCCAATTCTGGCACCGGGGAGCTGTTTTTT. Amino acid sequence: CASSPRTANSGTGELFF.

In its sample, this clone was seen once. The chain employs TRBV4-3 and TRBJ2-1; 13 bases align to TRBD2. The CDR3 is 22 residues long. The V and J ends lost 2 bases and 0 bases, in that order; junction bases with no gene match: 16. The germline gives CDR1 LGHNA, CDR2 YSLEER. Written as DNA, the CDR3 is TGCGCCAGCAGCCAATCCCCCCTGACTAGCGGGGGGACCCGTAGCTCCTACAATGAGCAGTTCTTC. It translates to CASSQSPLTSGGTRSSYNEQFF.

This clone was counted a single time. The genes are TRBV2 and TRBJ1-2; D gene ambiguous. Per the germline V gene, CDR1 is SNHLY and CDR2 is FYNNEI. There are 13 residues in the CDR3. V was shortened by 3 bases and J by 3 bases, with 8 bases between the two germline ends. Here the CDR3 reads CASSEGTDYGYTF. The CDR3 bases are TGTGCCAGCAGTGAGGGTACAGACTATGGCTACACCTTC.

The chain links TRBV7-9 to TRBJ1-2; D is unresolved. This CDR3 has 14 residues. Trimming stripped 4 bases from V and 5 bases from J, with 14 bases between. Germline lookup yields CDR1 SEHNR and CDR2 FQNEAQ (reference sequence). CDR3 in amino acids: CASSSSRGIYGYTF. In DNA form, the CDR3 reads TGTGCCAGCAGCTCCTCCCGGGGAATTTATGGCTACACCTTC.

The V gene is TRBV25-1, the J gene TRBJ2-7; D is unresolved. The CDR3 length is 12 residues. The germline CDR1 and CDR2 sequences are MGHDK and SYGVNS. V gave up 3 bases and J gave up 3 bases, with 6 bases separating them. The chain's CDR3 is CASSDRYYEQYF. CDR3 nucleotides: TGTGCCAGCAGTGACAGATACTACGAGCAGTACTTC.

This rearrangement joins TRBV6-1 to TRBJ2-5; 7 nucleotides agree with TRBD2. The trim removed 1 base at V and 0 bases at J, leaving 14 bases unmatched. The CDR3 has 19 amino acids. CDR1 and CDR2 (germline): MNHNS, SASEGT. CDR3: CASSEGGRGSLSYQETQYF. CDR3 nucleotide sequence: TGTGCCAGCAGTGAAGGCGGGCGGGGGTCCCTATCGTACCAAGAGACCCAGTACTTC.

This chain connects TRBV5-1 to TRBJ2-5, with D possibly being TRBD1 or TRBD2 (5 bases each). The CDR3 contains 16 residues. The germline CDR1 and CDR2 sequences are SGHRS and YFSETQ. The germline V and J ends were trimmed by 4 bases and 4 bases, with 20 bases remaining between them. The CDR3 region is CASSATAGAVGETQYF. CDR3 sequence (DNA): TGCGCCAGCAGCGCAACCGCCGGGGCGGTTGGAGAGACCCAGTACTTC.

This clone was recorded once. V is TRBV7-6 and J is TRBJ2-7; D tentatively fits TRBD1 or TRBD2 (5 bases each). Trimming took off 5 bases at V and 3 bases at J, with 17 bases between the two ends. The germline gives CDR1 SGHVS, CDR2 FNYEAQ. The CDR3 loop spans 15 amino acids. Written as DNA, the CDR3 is TGTGCCAGCAGCAAAGACCAGGGAGAGGGCTACGAGCAGTACTTC. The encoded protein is CASSKDQGEGYEQYF.

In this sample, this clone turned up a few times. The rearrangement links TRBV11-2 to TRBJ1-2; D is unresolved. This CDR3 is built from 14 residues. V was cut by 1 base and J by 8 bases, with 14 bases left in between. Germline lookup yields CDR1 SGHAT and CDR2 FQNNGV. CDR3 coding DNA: TGTGCCAGCAGCTTAGTCAGATCCGTTCGGGGCTACACCTTC. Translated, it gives CASSLVRSVRGYTF. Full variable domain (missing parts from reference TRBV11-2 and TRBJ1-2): EAGVAQSPRYKIIEKRQSVAFWCNPISGHATLYWYQQILGQGPKLLIQFQNNGVVDDSQLPKDRFSAERLKGVDSTLKIQPAKLEDSAVYLCASSLVRSVRGYTFGSGTRLTVV.

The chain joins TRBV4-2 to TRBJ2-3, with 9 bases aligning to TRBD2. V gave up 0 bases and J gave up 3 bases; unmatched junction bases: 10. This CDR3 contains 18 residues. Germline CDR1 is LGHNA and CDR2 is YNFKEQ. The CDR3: CASSQDQLRGGTTDTQYF. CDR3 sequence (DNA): TGTGCCAGCAGCCAAGATCAGTTGCGGGGGGGAACTACAGATACGCAGTATTTT.

As DNA, the CDR3 is TGCGCCAGCAGCCAAGGAACAGATTTTTTATATGGCTACACCTTC. Translated: CASSQGTDFLYGYTF. The chain couples TRBV4-1 to TRBJ1-2; D ambiguous. The CDR3 extends over 15 amino acids. Germline V lookup: CDR1 MGHRA, CDR2 YSYEKL. The V and J ends lost 1 base and 5 bases respectively, with 14 bases between them.

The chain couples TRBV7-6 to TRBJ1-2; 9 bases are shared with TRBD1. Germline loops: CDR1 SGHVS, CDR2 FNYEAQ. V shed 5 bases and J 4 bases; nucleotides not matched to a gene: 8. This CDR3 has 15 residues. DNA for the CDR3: TGTGCCAGCAGCCCTACAGGGGGCCCGGGCTATGGCTACACCTTC. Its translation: CASSPTGGPGYGYTF. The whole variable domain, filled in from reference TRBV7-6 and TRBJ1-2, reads GAGVSQSPRYKVTKRGQDVALRCDPISGHVSLYWYRQALGQGPEFLTYFNYEAQQDKSGLPNDRFSAERPEGSISTLTIQRTEQRDSAMYRCASSPTGGPGYGYTFGSGTRLTVV.

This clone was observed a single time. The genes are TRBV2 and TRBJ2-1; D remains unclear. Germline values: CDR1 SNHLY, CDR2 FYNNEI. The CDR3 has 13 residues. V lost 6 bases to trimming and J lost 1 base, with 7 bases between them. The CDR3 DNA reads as TGTGCCAGCAGCGTAATTTCCTACAATGAGCAGTTCTTC. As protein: CASSVISYNEQFF.

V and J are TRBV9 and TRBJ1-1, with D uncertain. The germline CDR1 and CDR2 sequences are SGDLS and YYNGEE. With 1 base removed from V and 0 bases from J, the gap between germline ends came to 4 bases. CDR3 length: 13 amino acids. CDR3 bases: TGTGCCAGCAGCGTAACGGTGAACACTGAAGCTTTCTTT. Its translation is CASSVTVNTEAFF.

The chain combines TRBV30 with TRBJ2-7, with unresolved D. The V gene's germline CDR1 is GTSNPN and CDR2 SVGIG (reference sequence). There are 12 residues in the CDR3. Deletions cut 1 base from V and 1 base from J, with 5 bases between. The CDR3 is CAWSERSYEQYF. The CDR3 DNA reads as TGTGCCTGGAGTGAGAGATCCTACGAGCAGTACTTC.

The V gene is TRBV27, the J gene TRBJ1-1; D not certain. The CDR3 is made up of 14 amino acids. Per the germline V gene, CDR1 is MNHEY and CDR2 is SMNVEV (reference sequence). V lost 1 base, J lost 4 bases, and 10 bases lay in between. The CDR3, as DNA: TGTGCCAGCAGTTTATTAGTCCGGGGCACTGAAGCTTTCTTT. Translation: CASSLLVRGTEAFF.

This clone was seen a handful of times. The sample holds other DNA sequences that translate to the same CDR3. The CDR3, as DNA: TGCAGCGTTGAACTAGCGGGAGTCGAGCAGTACTTC. Its translation is CSVELAGVEQYF. The chain is built from TRBV29-1 and TRBJ2-7, with 10 bases identical to TRBD2. The germline V gene encodes CDR1 SQVTM and CDR2 ANQGSEA. The CDR3 spans 12 residues. After removal of 2 bases from V and 6 bases from J, the junction contained 1 base not matched to a gene.

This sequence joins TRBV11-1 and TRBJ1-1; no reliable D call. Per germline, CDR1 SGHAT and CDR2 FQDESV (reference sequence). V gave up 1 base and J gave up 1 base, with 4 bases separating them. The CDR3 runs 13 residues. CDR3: CASSLEENTEAFF. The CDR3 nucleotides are TGTGCCAGCAGCTTAGAGGAGAACACTGAAGCTTTCTTT.

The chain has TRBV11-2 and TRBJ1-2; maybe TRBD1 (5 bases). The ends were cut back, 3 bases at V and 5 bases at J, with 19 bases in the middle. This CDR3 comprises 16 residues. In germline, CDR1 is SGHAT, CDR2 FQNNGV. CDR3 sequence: CASSFYGAGPRYGYTF. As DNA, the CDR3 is TGTGCCAGCAGCTTTTACGGGGCAGGCCCTAGGTATGGCTACACCTTC.

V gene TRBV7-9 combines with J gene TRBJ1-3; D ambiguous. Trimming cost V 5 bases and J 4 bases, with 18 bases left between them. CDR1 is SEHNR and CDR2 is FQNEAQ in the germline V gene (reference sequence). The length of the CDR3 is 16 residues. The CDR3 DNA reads TGTGCCAGCAGCCAAAGACGCAGGTCCGGCGGAAACACCATATATTTT. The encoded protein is CASSQRRRSGGNTIYF.

The CDR3 sequence: CSAARPDGYTF. CDR3 in DNA: TGCAGTGCTGCTAGGCCGGATGGCTACACCTTC. The chain couples TRBV20-1 to TRBJ1-2; no definite D call. Trimming pared 5 bases from V and 6 bases from J, leaving 10 bases between. This CDR3 contains 11 residues. Germline V gene lookup returns CDR1 DFQATT and CDR2 SNEGSKA (reference sequence).

The CDR3 spells CASSSQPGQGYEQYF. The DNA of the CDR3 is TGTGCCAGCAGCTCACAACCGGGACAGGGCTACGAGCAGTACTTC. The chain joins TRBV11-1 to TRBJ2-7, with 9 positions matching TRBD1. The germline CDR1 and CDR2 sequences are SGHAT and FQDESV (reference sequence). The CDR3 contains 15 residues. The V gene end was trimmed by 4 bases and the J gene end by 3 bases; junction bases not matched to a gene: 7. Using reference TRBV11-1 and TRBJ2-7 for the parts outside the CDR3, the full variable domain is EAEVAQSPRYKITEKSQAVAFWCDPISGHATLYWYRQILGQGPELLVQFQDESVVDDSQLPKDRFSAERLKGVDSTLKIQPAELGDSAMYLCASSSQPGQGYEQYFGPGTRLTVT.

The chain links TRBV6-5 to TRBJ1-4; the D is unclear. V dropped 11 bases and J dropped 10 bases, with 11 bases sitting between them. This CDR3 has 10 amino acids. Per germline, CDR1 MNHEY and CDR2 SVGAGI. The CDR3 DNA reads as TGTGCCCCCCGTAGGGCAAAACTGTTTTTT. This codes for CAPRRAKLFF.

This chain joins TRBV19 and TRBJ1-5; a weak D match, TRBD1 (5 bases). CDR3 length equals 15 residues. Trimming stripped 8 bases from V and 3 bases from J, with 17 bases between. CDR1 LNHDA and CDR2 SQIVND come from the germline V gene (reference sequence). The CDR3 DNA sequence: TGTGCCAGTGGGGAATTTGGGGCCAACAATCAGCCCCAGCATTTT. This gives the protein CASGEFGANNQPQHF.